This TCR beta chain was observed in a study of blood T cell repertoires in COVID-19. Study overall: Italy, Spain and the United States were the sources of the convalescent and acute COVID-19 samples. Nucleic acid was either cDNA or gDNA, and it came from T cells, B-cell-depleted T cells, or PBMCs.

Original methodology: Nucleated cell number was recorded as an estimate derived from reference gene primer amplification. The repertoire was sequenced with immunoSEQ multiplex PCR; TCRdb's copy has only in-frame clones and lacks some. That table gives V, J and clone size, and the DNA gave D and trimming. The data show approximately 20,000 clones, approximately 89% seen once. This CDR3 is 13 amino acids long. Per germline, CDR1 SNHLY and CDR2 FYNNEI. Trimming took off 7 bases at V and 1 base at J, with 10 bases between the two ends. The rearrangement joins TRBV2 to TRBJ1-1; no clear D. The receptor's source is a human donor in a cohort sampled during active COVID-19. The specimen sequenced was peripheral blood. The CDR3 region is CASTLTTNTEAFF. In DNA, the CDR3 is TGTGCCAGCACCTTGACTACGAACACTGAAGCTTTCTTT.